One TCR beta chain is described in this entry. The data stem from a study of siplizumab effects on memory and regulatory T cells. Data came from immunoSEQ multiplex PCR; TCRdb stores just in-frame clones and leaves some out. The sample has tens of thousands of clones; about 97% are singletons. Unstimulated subsets comprising naive, memory, effector memory and TEMRA cells were sequenced in a few donor pairs. This TCR derives from a human donor in good health. The sequencing sample was made of naive CD4+ T cells sorted from blood.

This chain's CDR3 is CASTLRGGGRSYNEQFF. CDR3 DNA sequence: TGTGCCAGTACCCTACGGGGGGGAGGGCGGTCCTACAATGAGCAGTTCTTC. V and J are TRBV19 and TRBJ2-1; 8 positions agree with TRBD2. J was trimmed by 1 base and V by 7 bases; bases with no gene match: 12. The CDR3 extends over 17 amino acids. Germline V gives CDR1 LNHDA, CDR2 SQIVND (reference sequence).